This TCR beta chain was profiled in a study of T cell responses to AZD1222 COVID-19 vaccine. This clone was observed once. Method: immunoSEQ multiplex PCR; TCRdb's copy keeps in-frame clones and lacks some. The data contain about 91,000 clones, 80% to 95% of them singletons. The V gene lost 3 bases and the J gene lost 2 bases, with 7 bases spanning the gap. There are 13 residues in the CDR3. Germline CDR1 reads MNHEY; CDR2 reads SMNVEV (reference sequence). The chain carries TRBV27 and TRBJ1-1; D is ambiguous. Here the sequenced sample was peripheral blood, taken 28 days after the second AZD1222 dose. This TCR derives from an adult who received the AZD1222 COVID-19 vaccine. The CDR3 region has the DNA TGTGCCAGCAGTTTGCGGGGTAACACTGAAGCTTTCTTT. Its translation: CASSLRGNTEAFF.